These 4 T cell receptor beta chains share one sample of origin, sequenced in a study of post-analysis software for immune sequencing data. No cognate antigen is known for these TCRs. Unique molecular identifiers were carried by the TCR beta cDNA libraries. Via MiXCR, TCRdb re-called the PCR reads, giving one row per CDR3 protein. The sample has 700,000 to 800,000 distinct CDR3 sequences; about 27% are singletons. Study results and limitations: TRBV segments more frequent in patients than in controls numbered a few and included TRBV5-6, TRBV5-1 and TRBV20-1.

Sequenced: blood. Source of these receptors: a girl under 18 with multiple sclerosis.

The chain is built from TRBV13 and TRBJ2-3; D uncertain. Germline CDR1 and CDR2: PRHDT and FYEKMQ (reference sequence). The CDR3 loop spans 13 amino acids. V was clipped by 5 bases and J by 6 bases, with 12 bases between them. The CDR3 reads CASSMGTGDTQYF. CDR3 in DNA: TGTGCCAGCAGCATGGGTACCGGGGATACGCAGTATTTT. The full variable domain, its missing parts supplied by reference TRBV13 and TRBJ2-3, is AAGVIQSPRHLIKEKRETATLKCYPIPRHDTVYWYQQGPGQDPQFLISFYEKMQSDKGSIPDRFSAQQFSDYHSELNMSSLELGDSALYFCASSMGTGDTQYFGPGTRLTVL.

The chain recombines TRBV6-5 with TRBJ2-2; TRBD2 aligns across 8 bases. The CDR3 runs 14 residues. Looked up from germline, CDR1 is MNHEY and CDR2 is SVGAGI. The V gene end was trimmed by 9 bases and the J gene end by 5 bases; junction bases not matched to a gene: 8. CDR3 residues: CASSGTRRTGELFF. DNA for the CDR3: TGTGCCAGTTCCGGGACTAGAAGGACCGGGGAGCTGTTTTTT.

The chain is built from TRBV20-1 and TRBJ2-3, with a possible D match to TRBD2 (6 bases). CDR1 is DFQATT and CDR2 is SNEGSKA in the germline V gene (reference sequence). This CDR3 has 14 residues. Trimming cost V 4 bases and J 6 bases, with 17 bases left between them. CDR3 DNA: TGCAGTGCTACGGGAGCACCGGGAAGGGATACGCAGTATTTT. Translation: CSATGAPGRDTQYF.

This chain links TRBV5-1 with TRBJ1-2, with 7 bases lining up with TRBD1. From germline, CDR1 is SGHRS and CDR2 YFSETQ. The CDR3 contains 14 residues. The junction had 4 bases not matched to a gene; V was cut back by 1 base and J by 4 bases. CDR3 DNA sequence: TGCGCCAGCAGCTTGAGGGACAGCTTCTATGGCTACACCTTC. It encodes CASSLRDSFYGYTF.